This entry is about one T cell receptor (beta chain). This CDR3 is built from 14 residues. The ends lost 5 bases at V and 2 bases at J; junction bases unmatched: 5. The germline gives CDR1 SEHNR, CDR2 FQNEAQ (reference sequence). The data belong to a study of blood T cell repertoires in COVID-19. Study context: T cells, B-cell-depleted T cells, or PBMCs supplied cDNA or gDNA.

In the authors' methods: From reference gene primer amplification, estimates of nucleated cell counts were derived. The table came from immunoSEQ multiplex PCR; TCRdb's copy has only in-frame clones and leaves some out. The V and J calls and clone size are taken from that table; D and trimming were inferred from the DNA. The data hold approximately 37,000 clones, with about 90% observed a single time. The material sequenced was peripheral blood. This TCR derives from a woman older than 75 with acute or convalescent COVID-19. V is TRBV7-9 and J is TRBJ1-1, with 7 bases identical to TRBD1. In DNA, the CDR3 is TGTGCCAGCAGCACCCGGGACAGCAACACTGAAGCTTTCTTT. This encodes CASSTRDSNTEAFF.